Each of the 20 T cell receptor beta chains below was sequenced from the same sample in a study of CD8+ T cells in alopecia areata (dated by TCRdb to the late 2010s). The library was built by means of the immunoSEQ multiplex PCR assay. RNA was extracted from all samples and reverse transcribed into cDNA as template for TCR sequencing. TCRdb re-hosts the immuneACCESS table, in-frame sequences only. Its copies lack some clones; in the studies checked, an unresolved V gene accounts for under half of them, and the cause for the rest is not known. In all, the sample holds about 190,000 clones, and roughly three fifths of those were seen once. The ten top clones hold approximately 0.7% of the sample. Taken with the paper, the label for time point translates to: around 4 weeks on oral tofacitinib. The treatment or condition label on this specimen signifies: oral pan-JAK inhibitor, 5-10 mg twice daily. The specimen was CD4+ T cells sorted from blood, collected at week 4, from a patient treated with tofacitinib. The source of these receptors is a human donor with alopecia areata.

This clone was seen a few times. The V gene is TRBV2, the J gene TRBJ2-3, with D unclear. V lost 3 bases to trimming and J lost 2 bases, with 6 bases between them. This CDR3 comprises 13 residues. The V gene's germline CDR1 is SNHLY and CDR2 FYNNEI. The CDR3 DNA reads as TGTGCCAGCAGTGACGCCCCCACAGATACGCAGTATTTT. This encodes CASSDAPTDTQYF.

The rearrangement uses TRBV6-6 and TRBJ1-4; no reliable D call. Germline CDR1 is MNHNY and CDR2 is SVGAGI (reference sequence). This CDR3 contains 12 residues. With 5 bases removed from V and 8 bases from J, the gap between germline ends came to 9 bases. This CDR3 is CASSPRKEKLFF. The CDR3, as DNA: TGTGCCAGCAGTCCCCGTAAGGAAAAACTGTTTTTT.

This clone has more than one count but fewer than ten. The chain uses TRBV4-2 and TRBJ2-6; D is perhaps TRBD2 (6 bases). This CDR3 has 17 amino acids. Trimming took 0 bases from V and 0 from J, leaving 9 bases between them. In germline, CDR1 is LGHNA, CDR2 YNFKEQ. The chain's CDR3 is CASSQDGGSSGANVLTF. The CDR3 nucleotides are TGTGCCAGCAGCCAAGATGGGGGGAGCTCTGGGGCCAACGTCCTGACTTTC.

The rearrangement uses TRBV7-9 and TRBJ1-5; unclear D gene. Germline CDR1 is SEHNR and CDR2 is FQNEAQ (reference sequence). Between the trimmed V and J ends, which lost 5 bases and 7 bases, there was a span of 12 bases. This CDR3 is built from 13 residues. CDR3 region: CASSDSARQPQHF. CDR3 DNA: TGTGCCAGCAGCGACTCCGCCCGGCAGCCCCAGCATTTT.

The sample holds a few counts of this clone. The chain combines TRBV7-2 with TRBJ1-2; TRBD1 might be the D (6 bases). The V gene lost 4 bases and the J gene lost 4 bases, with 16 bases spanning the gap. Per the germline V gene, CDR1 is SGHTA and CDR2 is FQGNSA. CDR3 length: 15 amino acids. CDR3 nucleotide sequence: TGTGCCAGCAGCTCAGGACAGAACTCCCCCTATGGCTACACCTTC. Its translation is CASSSGQNSPYGYTF. Based on the CDR3 plus reference TRBV7-2 and TRBJ1-2, the full variable domain is GAGVSQSPSNKVTEKGKDVELRCDPISGHTALYWYRQSLGQGLEFLIYFQGNSAPDKSGLPSDRFSAERTGGSVSTLTIQRTQQEDSAVYLCASSSGQNSPYGYTFGSGTRLTVV.

V usage is TRBV11-1 and J usage is TRBJ2-2, with 11 bases lining up with TRBD1. Germline V lookup: CDR1 SGHAT, CDR2 FQDESV (reference sequence). J lost 5 bases, V lost 5 bases, and 4 bases had no gene match. The CDR3 consists of 15 residues. The CDR3 region is CASSPGQGETGELFF. Here the CDR3 DNA reads TGTGCCAGCAGCCCGGGACAGGGGGAAACCGGGGAGCTGTTTTTT.

The chain employs TRBV18 and TRBJ2-1; 11 bases agree with TRBD1. This CDR3 is 18 amino acids long. The germline CDR1 and CDR2 sequences are KGHSH and LQKENI. The J segment lost 5 bases and the V segment lost 2 bases, leaving 11 bases of the junction unmatched. CDR3 sequence: CASSPRNPGTGGHNEQFF. In DNA, the CDR3 is TGTGCCAGCTCACCAAGGAATCCAGGGACAGGGGGTCACAATGAGCAGTTCTTC.

This rearrangement joins TRBV18 to TRBJ2-3; 9 bases match TRBD2. The CDR3 has 16 residues. Trimming removed 3 bases from V and 4 bases from J; junction bases left unmatched: 8. The germline CDR1 and CDR2 sequences are KGHSH and LQKENI. For the CDR3, the DNA is TGTGCCAGCTCACCTATTCCAGCGGGAGGAGCAGATACGCAGTATTTT. Translating gives CASSPIPAGGADTQYF.

In its sample, this clone was seen a few times. This chain uses TRBV29-1 with TRBJ2-2; no definite D call. CDR1 is SQVTM and CDR2 is ANQGSEA in the germline V gene. V gave up 5 bases and J gave up 1 base, with 8 bases separating them. The CDR3 loop spans 13 amino acids. The CDR3 loop reads CSVYLLNTGELFF. The CDR3 DNA sequence: TGCAGCGTTTATCTGCTGAACACCGGGGAGCTGTTTTTT.

This clone was seen a single time. The genes are TRBV2 and TRBJ2-3; TRBD2 might be the D (7 bases). The CDR3 sequence is 13 residues long. Germline V CDR1 and CDR2: SNHLY, FYNNEI. Trimming stripped 11 bases from V and 7 bases from J, with 19 bases between. The CDR3 nucleotides are TGTGCCGGAGAGCGGGACAAGGGTAATACGCAGTATTTT. Translated: CAGERDKGNTQYF.

This clone came up a few times. The V and J genes are TRBV5-1 and TRBJ1-2; possible D gene TRBD1, 6 bases. Trimming left V 3 bases short and J 4 bases short, with 13 bases between. Germline lookup yields CDR1 SGHRS and CDR2 YFSETQ. The CDR3 sequence is 14 residues long. CDR3 coding DNA: TGCGCCAGCAGCTCGACAGGTGGGGGCTATGGCTACACCTTC. Amino acids: CASSSTGGGYGYTF.

This clone has more than one count but fewer than ten. This sequence joins TRBV27 and TRBJ2-7; 11 positions match TRBD2. The CDR3 length is 15 residues. Losses at the gene ends were 5 bases for V and 7 bases for J; bases not matched to a gene: 10. Germline loops: CDR1 MNHEY, CDR2 SMNVEV (reference sequence). The chain's CDR3 is CASSLTPTSGKEQYF. The CDR3, as DNA: TGTGCCAGCAGTCTCACCCCGACTAGCGGGAAAGAGCAGTACTTC.

There are a few counts of this clone. The V and J genes are TRBV25-1 and TRBJ1-1; D is unclear. The CDR3 totals 13 residues. Germline V gene sequence: CDR1 MGHDK, CDR2 SYGVNS. The V end lost 2 bases, the J end lost 1 base, and 5 bases lay between the germline ends. The CDR3 loop reads CASSEPWNTEAFF. CDR3 nucleotide sequence: TGTGCCAGCAGTGAACCGTGGAACACTGAAGCTTTCTTT.

This clone was counted a few times. The DNA for the CDR3 is TGCAGCGCCCGGCAGGGGGCCTATGGCTACACCTTC. Its protein product is CSARQGAYGYTF. The chain has TRBV29-1 and TRBJ1-2, with TRBD1 identical over 8 bases. The CDR3 covers 12 residues. Germline CDR1 reads SQVTM; CDR2 reads ANQGSEA. The junction had 5 bases not matched to a gene; V was cut back by 7 bases and J by 4 bases.

The chain links TRBV15 to TRBJ2-3; TRBD1 might be the D (6 bases). CDR1 and CDR2 (germline): LNHNV, YYDKDF (reference sequence). V shed 4 bases and J shed 6 bases, with 14 bases lying between them. This CDR3 is built from 14 residues. The CDR3 nucleotides read TGTGCCACCAGCACCTATGCTGGACAGGATACGCAGTATTTT. Translating it yields CATSTYAGQDTQYF.

A single count supports this clone. The rearrangement joins TRBV6-1 to TRBJ2-7; 8 bases match TRBD1. Germline trimming cut 6 bases from V and 5 bases from J; bases unmatched to any gene: 6. Germline-derived CDR1 and CDR2 are MNHNS and SASEGT. CDR3 length: 13 amino acids. The chain's CDR3 is CASRRNRGDEQYF. CDR3 nucleotides: TGTGCCAGCAGGAGGAACAGGGGGGACGAGCAGTACTTC.

This clone came up a few times. The V gene is TRBV5-6, the J gene TRBJ2-3, with TRBD2 matching 9 bases. CDR1 is SGHDT and CDR2 is YYEEEE in the germline V gene. The junction had 6 bases not matched to a gene; V was cut back by 3 bases and J by 4 bases. The CDR3 contains 15 residues. CDR3: CASSSDSGSADTQYF. Written as DNA, the CDR3 is TGTGCCAGCAGCTCTGATAGCGGGAGTGCAGATACGCAGTATTTT.

This chain uses TRBV5-1 with TRBJ1-2, with 8 bases identical to TRBD1. Losses at the gene ends were 5 bases for V and 6 bases for J; bases not matched to a gene: 12. This CDR3 is built from 15 residues. Germline CDR1 is SGHRS and CDR2 is YFSETQ. The CDR3: CASRSRQGREDGYTF. The CDR3 bases are TGCGCCAGCAGATCTCGACAGGGGAGGGAGGATGGCTACACCTTC.

The chain couples TRBV5-4 to TRBJ1-1; D uncertain. The CDR3 runs 13 residues. Looked up from germline, CDR1 is SGHNT and CDR2 is YYREEE (reference sequence). The V end was cut by 4 bases, the J end by 5 bases, with 12 bases between. DNA for the CDR3: TGTGCCAGCAGCCCGACGGTGGGGACTGAAGCTTTCTTT. Translation gives CASSPTVGTEAFF.

This chain connects TRBV30 to TRBJ1-2, with D possibly being TRBD1 (5 bases). This CDR3 comprises 16 residues. The V gene lost 3 bases and the J gene lost 4 bases, with 21 bases spanning the gap. From germline, CDR1 is GTSNPN and CDR2 SVGIG (reference sequence). CDR3 in DNA: TGTGCCTGGAGCACCCGGTTAAGAGGGGACGGCTATGGCTACACCTTC. Amino acid sequence: CAWSTRLRGDGYGYTF. Variable domain in full (rest from reference TRBV30 and TRBJ1-2): SQTIHQWPATLVQPVGSPLSLECTVEGTSNPNLYWYRQAAGRGLQLLFYSVGIGQISSEVPQNLSASRPQDRQFILSSKKLLLSDSGFYLCAWSTRLRGDGYGYTFGSGTRLTVV.